This TCR beta chain originates from a study of blood T cell repertoires in COVID-19 (TCRdb year 2020). For the study in its entirety: The collaborator samples originated in the United States, Italy and Spain and spanned the acute and convalescent phases of COVID-19. A freely available public database, intended as a resource for researchers studying the immune response to SARS-CoV-2, is where the repertoires were released. The samples were drawn from the first 160 participants of the ongoing ImmuneRACE study and from 950 to 1,500 subjects provided by 6 global collaborators. Deeply sampled blood TCRbeta repertoires from subjects exposed to, actively infected with, or recovered from COVID-19 were included in the dataset. Where HLA class I and class II types were available, the types were taken from metadata supplied by the sample provider, not from assay-based typing. Sample metadata almost always included a de-identified subject ID, COVID-19 status, age in years and sex. The material from the prospective study consisted of cDNA or gDNA derived from T cells, B-cell-depleted T cells, or PBMCs.

Participants in the prospective study were aged roughly 18 to 100 years, lived in over 20 United States geographic areas, and enrolled through a virtual design. In the prospective study, participants were assigned to cohorts based on the clinical history participants reported in a screening survey and a study questionnaire. For ImmuneRACE Cohort 3, a participant was defined as recovered based on two consecutive negative NP/OP PCR tests, clearance by a healthcare professional, or resolution of symptoms. Mobile phlebotomists in the prospective study collected whole blood, serum and a nasopharyngeal or oropharyngeal swab from every participant. Additional blood draws and questionnaires over an approximately two-month period could optionally be provided by prospective study participants. Before DNA extraction, blood samples from the prospective study were shipped at room temperature or frozen. The germline V gene (reference sequence) provides CDR1 LGHDT and CDR2 YNNKEL. V trim: 5 bases; J trim: 5 bases; unmatched bases: 8. From cysteine to phenylalanine, the CDR3 is 15 amino acids long. Kept here is only the CDR3 DNA, which spans 45 bases and is read in frame from base 1.

TCRbeta CDR3 regions were amplified from genomic DNA by means of the immunoSEQ Assay, a bias-controlled multiplex PCR. The original methods were these. Nucleated cell counts per sample were estimated from amplification of reference gene primers within the assay. To quantify the absolute abundance of each unique TCRbeta CDR3 rearrangement, sequence reads were collapsed and filtered. For each sample, productive Simpson clonality was calculated as the square root of Simpson's diversity index over productive rearrangements. TCRdb limited this immuneACCESS table to in-frame rearrangements with V and J called. A share of clones is missing; checked studies link under half to unresolved V genes, and the rest is unexplained. V and J calls and clone size are copied from that table; D and trimming were computed from the DNA. The sample records around 310,000 clones, around 91% of which are singletons. Approximately 8.8% of the sample is held by the ten biggest clonotypes.

This clone was seen a single time. Its binding antigen is unknown. No quality values exist for individual bases; no much larger clone is one base distant. On the study overall, not on this receptor specifically: The amount of clinical and demographic metadata varied by source and participant and was provided uncurated.

This sequence was found in a middle-aged woman who had recovered from COVID-19. The specimen sequenced was PBMCs or T cells enriched from blood (not recorded which). The chain links TRBV3-1 (or the pseudogene TRBV3-2) with TRBJ2-5; TRBD2 agrees with 10 junctional bases. The bases read TGTGCCAGCAGCTATAGCGGGGGGATTGGGGAGACCCAGTACTTC. Translated, it reads CASSYSGGIGETQYF.